This T cell receptor (beta chain) was documented in a study of cytomegalovirus exposure and HLA in healthy donors (dated by TCRdb to about 2017). About the investigation overall: In an earlier analysis of under 750 of the donors, 276 Gb of sequence data and some 100 million unique TCR beta sequences from about 190 million T cells were reported. An early release that covered about 640 HLA-typed donors contained approximately 300 gigabases of sequencing data and around 85 million unique TCR sequences. Of the 398 genotyped donors, approximately 81% were placed in the genetic ancestry cluster associated with self-reported Caucasian donors. The aim of the study was to test whether cataloging public T cell receptors could identify signatures of past pathogen exposure. Using immunosequencing, the study profiled T cell repertoires from approximately 700 subjects and related those repertoires to cytomegalovirus serostatus. A separate validation cohort of about 110 different subjects was used in addition to the approximately 610-subject first cohort. High-throughput TCR immunosequencing, statistical association of individual TCRs with disease status, and machine learning were combined to predict cytomegalovirus infection status. A later analysis re-analyzed previously published TCR beta repertoires from about 600 donors and added high-resolution HLA genotyping to study TCR occurrence patterns. Rather than drawing on any new phenotypic data, the later analysis identified candidate immune exposures from TCR beta sequences and the way those sequences occurred across donors. An earlier analysis of 587 of the donors applied high-throughput TCR beta sequencing to assess whether each TCR beta V gene segment acted as functional or pseudogenic. Donor age, sex, ethnicity and CMV serostatus were compiled together with the repertoire data. In a later genetic analysis, genome-wide SNP genotypes for about 60% of the 666 donors were used, and that subset was treated as a discovery cohort. All discovery cohort repertoires had been generated on a single sequencing platform. HLA typing included class I and class II loci at four-digit resolution. The number of typed donors differed by locus: about 620-640 for A, B, C, DRB1 and DQB1; 522 for DQA1; approximately 600 for DPA1; and some 450 for DPB1. Four to six DR-DQ haplotypes were handled as single units for association and clustering, since linkage in the cohort was strong. Among roughly 400 genotyped donors of the cohort, an average of approximately 240,000 unique TCR beta nucleotide sequences were sequenced per donor, 15% to 20% of them non-productive.

Broad study findings and their caveats: Some IMGT-functional V segments, including TRBV6-2 and TRBV6-3, could not be distinguished by the 87-base-pair reads and were therefore excluded. In a later analysis, HLA-associated TCR beta chains were found to be more clonally expanded and to have lower generation probabilities than equally common non-associated chains. In a later analysis, several top co-occurrence clusters were reported to appear linked to parvovirus B19, influenza, CMV and Epstein-Barr virus. Because counts were too low, roughly 17 rarely observed V segments, including chromosome 9 orphons, were left out of the earlier analysis of 587 of the donors. Across donors, most TCR sequences were observed very rarely, whereas some public TCRs were present in many individuals. Because some donors lacked HLA typing at each locus, the association tests relied only on the typed subset. The presence/absence analyses assumed that sequencing depth was roughly uniform across donors, and that assumption may not be true. Correlated functional status among segregating V segments might be attributable to linkage disequilibrium, but an unknown experimental factor could not be ruled out. In vitro tests confirmed that a few of the cytomegalovirus-associated TCR beta chains recognize cytomegalovirus antigens. A group of highly shared sequence variants was considered likely to be a technical artifact of the sequencing pipeline. In an earlier analysis of 587 of the donors, most TCR beta V segments appeared in productive rearrangements about 87% or about 30% of the time, broadly matching IMGT annotations. This cohort had only TCR beta chains sequenced, and the lack of alpha or paired-chain data limited which features could be detected. The authors suggested that the approach could potentially be generalized to other disease states and immunological phenotypes. The study gave a list of under 200 TCR beta chains associated with cytomegalovirus. In a later analysis, TCR association rates were found to vary across HLA loci, with the most associated TCRs seen for DRB1 alleles and the fewest for HLA-C alleles. Most CMV-associated TCR beta chains appeared to be HLA-restricted in a later analysis, and the HLA associations seemed to be driven largely by CMV exposure. A further reported finding was that TCR beta sequences accurately predicted the HLA-A and HLA-B alleles for most subjects in the first cohort. The only immune exposure information available for the cohort was CMV serostatus. V-gene and J-gene trimming of TCR beta chains was associated with a missense DCLRE1C variant in a later genetic analysis, and the association was replicated in an independent cohort. When HLA alleles, especially DR and DQ, strongly co-occurred, attributing TCR associations to individual alleles was difficult. A later analysis associated 17,000 or so TCR beta sequences with specific HLA alleles at a false discovery rate of 0.05. Compared with the approximately 710-donor mean, donors in an Asian-associated ancestry cluster had fewer N-insertions in productive TCRs, according to a later genetic analysis. In both the original and validation cohorts, the classifier was reported to diagnose cytomegalovirus status with high specificity and sensitivity.

The library was produced with the immunoSEQ multiplex PCR assay. A mixture of 60 forward primers for TCR Vbeta segments and 13 reverse primers for TCR Jbeta segments was used in the multiplex PCR. A multiplex PCR assay on genomic DNA amplified the CDR3 region of rearranged TCR beta genes. The Illumina HiSeq System was used to sequence the amplified TCR beta libraries as 87-base-pair reads. On the study's bioinformatics: In a later analysis, approximately 74 million unique TCR beta chains were counted across the roughly 610 repertoires, and roughly 9.9 million of these chains were shared by at least two donors. Raw reads were error-corrected and collapsed into unique sequences by a nearest-neighbor algorithm in which closely related sequences were merged to remove PCR and sequencing errors. To assign V, D and J gene segments, CDR3 sequences were aligned to IMGT reference sequences. For a sequence to be retained, a match of at least six nucleotides was required to both a V gene segment and a J gene segment. A rearrangement counted as productive if the CDR3 had no stop codons and remained in frame with V and J, and every other rearrangement counted as non-productive. Following IMGT convention, CDR3 was defined as the stretch from the second conserved V-encoded cysteine to the conserved J-encoded phenylalanine. In an earlier analysis of around 570 of the donors, sequences lacking an unambiguous match to a single V gene segment were excluded. In an earlier analysis of approximately 500 of the donors, a V segment was called functional when productive rearrangements were above 56.7%, and segregating when the standard deviation between donors exceeded 5%. A statistical classification framework was developed to diagnose cytomegalovirus status using the catalog of TCR beta chain sequences. In a later analysis, TCR nucleotide sequences were compared against IMGT/GENE-DB human TR gene sequences so that V and J genes could be assigned. A later analysis assigned CDR3 sequences and most-parsimonious VDJ recombination scenarios with the TCRdist pipeline. In a later analysis, every TCR beta chain was defined by the combination of its CDR3 amino acid sequence and its V-gene family, and reads without a unique V-gene family were dropped. A later analysis removed 592 highly shared, low-generation-probability nucleotide sequences to deal with suspected cross-contamination and a sequencing artifact. For each public chain, a later analysis derived a clonal expansion index from normalized ranks of inferred template counts within each repertoire. A later analysis computed generation probabilities with a VDJ recombination model fitted to out-of-frame rearrangements, and checked the results against IGoR. In a later analysis, TCR-TCR, TCR-HLA and TCR-CMV co-occurrence was scored with hypergeometric tests, and a repertoire-size bias correction was applied to TCR pairs. In a later analysis, false discovery rates were estimated by permuting HLA or CMV assignments 20 times. In a later analysis, co-occurring TCRs were grouped with DBSCAN, and TCRdist sequence similarity was added when clustering was performed within HLA-allele-positive subsets. Repertoires with fewer than 30,000 or more than 120,000 public chains were left out of co-occurrence clustering, as were a handful of repertoires with anomalous nucleotide sharing. The table comes from immuneACCESS by way of TCRdb, which keeps in-frame sequences with V and J called. Part of the clones is missing from these tables; in studies checked, under half for an unresolved V gene and the rest for unknown reasons. V and J calls and clone size follow that table, whereas D and trimming were derived from the DNA. Within this sample are 95,000 to 150,000 clones, with about 81% of them counted one time only. The ten biggest clones cover less than 1.1% of the sample.

The cysteine opens and the phenylalanine closes a CDR3 of 15 amino acids. The retained sequence is limited to the CDR3, 45 bases, with the frame set at the first base. The germline V gene (reference sequence) yields GTSNPN for CDR1 and SVGIG for CDR2. V ends up 3 bases short and J 8 bases short, with an unmatched junction base count of 9. The cohort was made up of around 720 healthy bone marrow donors. All cohort members were sampled while nominally healthy, although unrecorded immune exposures were likely present. The donor was CMV seronegative and belonged to the group of approximately 320 seronegative cohort members. Every donor gave a peripheral blood sample, and the peripheral blood mononuclear cells from that sample were used for TCR beta sequencing. Genomic DNA was extracted from the blood cell samples with the Qiagen DNeasy Blood Extraction Kit. As for this clone: No cognate antigen has been identified for it. The record has no base qualities; no much larger clone is one base away.

The sequence was obtained from a woman in her twenties or thirties in good health and CMV-seronegative. The chain was built from TRBV30 and TRBJ2-3, with 12 middle bases fitting TRBD1. The source material was PBMCs. The DNA sequence follows: TGTGCCTGGAGCCCGGGACAGGGGGCGCAGAGTACGCAGTATTTT. Translated, this gives CAWSPGQGAQSTQYF.